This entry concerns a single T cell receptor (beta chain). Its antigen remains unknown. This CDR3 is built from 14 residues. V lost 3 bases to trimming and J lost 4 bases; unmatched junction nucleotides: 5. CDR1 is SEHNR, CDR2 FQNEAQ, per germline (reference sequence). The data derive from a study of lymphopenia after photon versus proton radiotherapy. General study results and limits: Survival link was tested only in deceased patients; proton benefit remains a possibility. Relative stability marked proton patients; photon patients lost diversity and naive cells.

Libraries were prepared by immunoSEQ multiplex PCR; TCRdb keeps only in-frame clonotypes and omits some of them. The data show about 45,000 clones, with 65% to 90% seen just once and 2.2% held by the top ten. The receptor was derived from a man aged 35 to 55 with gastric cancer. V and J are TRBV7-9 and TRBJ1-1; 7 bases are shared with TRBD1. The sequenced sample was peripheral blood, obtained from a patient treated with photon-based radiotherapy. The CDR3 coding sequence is TGTGCCAGCAGCTTGCCGACAGGGACCACTGAAGCTTTCTTT. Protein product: CASSLPTGTTEAFF.